The following is a T cell receptor (beta chain) sequence with its context. The entry originates in a study of cytomegalovirus exposure and HLA in healthy donors. This CDR3 region has 14 residues. Germline CDR1 reads LNHDA; CDR2 reads SQIVND (reference sequence). J gave up 5 bases and V 8 bases, and 7 bases lay outside the gene matches. In the PCR, 60 Vbeta and 13 Jbeta primers were used. Original processing notes: In a later analysis, the count reached 82 million or so unique TCR beta chains, with approximately 11 million shared. Data came from immunoSEQ multiplex PCR; TCRdb stores just in-frame clones and leaves some out. That table gives V, J and clone size, and the DNA gave D and trimming. The data hold roughly 180,000 clones, with roughly 80% observed a single time.

The receptor was isolated from a woman between 18 and 30 years old in good health and CMV-seronegative. The V gene is TRBV19, the J gene TRBJ2-1; 9 bases are shared with TRBD2. Sequencing was done on a sample of PBMCs. The CDR3 sequence is CASRRLAGHNEQFF. The CDR3 DNA reads TGTGCCAGTCGGCGGCTAGCGGGGCACAATGAGCAGTTCTTC.